This T cell receptor (beta chain) was recorded in a study of blood T cell repertoires in COVID-19. Study background: Samples of COVID-19 (acute and convalescent) were obtained from the United States, Italy and Spain.

The length of the CDR3 is 18 residues. The V and J ends lost 5 bases and 5 bases respectively, with 25 bases between them. Germline CDR1 SGHAT, CDR2 FQNNGV. Profiling relied on immunoSEQ multiplex PCR, and the TCRdb table lists in-frame clones only, not all of them. The sample consists of about 250,000 clones, about 88% of them appearing once. The gene calls are TRBV11-2 and TRBJ1-5; tentative D call: TRBD1 (5 bases). The sample consisted of peripheral blood. The TCR comes from a middle-aged woman who had recovered from COVID-19. The CDR3 region has the DNA TGTGCCAGCAGCCCCTCGGACAAGGTAAGAGGTAGGGATCAGCCCCAGCATTTT. Its translation: CASSPSDKVRGRDQPQHF. Together with reference TRBV11-2 and TRBJ1-5, the CDR3 gives the full variable domain: EAGVAQSPRYKIIEKRQSVAFWCNPISGHATLYWYQQILGQGPKLLIQFQNNGVVDDSQLPKDRFSAERLKGVDSTLKIQPAKLEDSAVYLCASSPSDKVRGRDQPQHFGDGTRLSIL.